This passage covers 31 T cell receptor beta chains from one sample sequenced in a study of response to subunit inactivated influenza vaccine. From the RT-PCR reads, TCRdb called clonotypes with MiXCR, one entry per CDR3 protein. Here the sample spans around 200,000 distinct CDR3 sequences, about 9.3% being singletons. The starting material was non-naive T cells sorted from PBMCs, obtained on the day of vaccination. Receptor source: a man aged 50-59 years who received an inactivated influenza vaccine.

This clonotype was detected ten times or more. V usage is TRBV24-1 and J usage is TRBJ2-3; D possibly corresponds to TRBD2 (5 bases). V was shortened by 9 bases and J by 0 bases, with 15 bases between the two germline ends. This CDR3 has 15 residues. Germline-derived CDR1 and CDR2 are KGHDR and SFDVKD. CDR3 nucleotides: TGTGCCACCGCCCTCGGGGTCGCTAGCACAGATACGCAGTATTTT. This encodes CATALGVASTDTQYF.

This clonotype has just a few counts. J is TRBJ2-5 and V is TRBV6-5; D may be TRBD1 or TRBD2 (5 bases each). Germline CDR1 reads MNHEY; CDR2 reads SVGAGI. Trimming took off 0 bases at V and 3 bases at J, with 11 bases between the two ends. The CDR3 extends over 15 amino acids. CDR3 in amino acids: CASSYSGTEKETQYF. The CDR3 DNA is TGTGCCAGCAGTTACTCTGGGACGGAGAAAGAGACCCAGTACTTC.

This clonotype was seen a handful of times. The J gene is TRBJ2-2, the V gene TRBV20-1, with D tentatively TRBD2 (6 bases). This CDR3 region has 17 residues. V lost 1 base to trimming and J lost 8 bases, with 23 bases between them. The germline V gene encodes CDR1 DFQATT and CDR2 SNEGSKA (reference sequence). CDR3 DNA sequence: TGCAGTGCTAGAGCCTGGGCCTACGGGGAGGACCTGGGGGAGCTGTTTTTT. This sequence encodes CSARAWAYGEDLGELFF.

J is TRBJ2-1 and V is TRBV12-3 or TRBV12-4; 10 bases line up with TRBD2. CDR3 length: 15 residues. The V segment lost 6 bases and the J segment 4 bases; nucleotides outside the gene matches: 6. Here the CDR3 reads CASSSGLAAYNEQFF. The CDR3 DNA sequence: TGTGCCAGCAGCTCCGGACTAGCGGCTTACAATGAGCAGTTCTTC.

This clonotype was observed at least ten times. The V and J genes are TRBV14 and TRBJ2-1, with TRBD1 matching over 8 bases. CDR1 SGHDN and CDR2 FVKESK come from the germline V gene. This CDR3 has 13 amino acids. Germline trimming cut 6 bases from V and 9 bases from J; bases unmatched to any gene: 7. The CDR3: CASRRTGSGEQFF. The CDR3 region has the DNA TGTGCCAGCAGGCGGACAGGGTCAGGTGAGCAGTTCTTC. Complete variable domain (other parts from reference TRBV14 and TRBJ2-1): EAGVTQFPSHSVIEKGQTVTLRCDPISGHDNLYWYRRVMGKEIKFLLHFVKESKQDESGMPNNRFLAERTGGTYSTLKVQPAELEDSGVYFCASRRTGSGEQFFGPGTRLTVL.

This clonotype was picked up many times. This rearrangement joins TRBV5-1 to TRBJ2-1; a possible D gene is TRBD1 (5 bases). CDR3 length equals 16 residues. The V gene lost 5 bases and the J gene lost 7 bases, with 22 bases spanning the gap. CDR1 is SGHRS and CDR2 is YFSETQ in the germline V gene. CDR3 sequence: CASRNPLGRLWNEQFF. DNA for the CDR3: TGCGCCAGCAGAAACCCTCTGGGGCGGCTTTGGAATGAGCAGTTCTTC.

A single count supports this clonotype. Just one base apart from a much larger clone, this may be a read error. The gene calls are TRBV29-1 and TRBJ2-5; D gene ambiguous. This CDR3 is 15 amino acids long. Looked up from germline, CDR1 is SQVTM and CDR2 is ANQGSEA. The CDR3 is CIVEDLGRQQETQYF. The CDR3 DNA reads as TGCATCGTTGAAGACCTCGGCAGGCAACAAGAGACCCAGTACTTC.

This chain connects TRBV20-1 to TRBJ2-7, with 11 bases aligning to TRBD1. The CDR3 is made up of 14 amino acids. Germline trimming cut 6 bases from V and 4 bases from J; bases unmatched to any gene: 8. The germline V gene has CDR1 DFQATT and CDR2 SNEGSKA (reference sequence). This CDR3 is CSATPGTGGYEQYF. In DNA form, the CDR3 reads TGCAGTGCCACTCCCGGGACAGGGGGGTACGAGCAGTACTTC.

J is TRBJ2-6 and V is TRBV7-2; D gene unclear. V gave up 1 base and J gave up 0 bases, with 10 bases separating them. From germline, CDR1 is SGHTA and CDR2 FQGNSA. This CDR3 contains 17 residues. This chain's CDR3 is CASSLGRLSSGANVLTF. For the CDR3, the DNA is TGTGCCAGCAGCTTAGGACGTCTCAGCTCTGGGGCCAACGTCCTGACTTTC. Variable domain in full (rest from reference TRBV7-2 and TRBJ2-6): GAGVSQSPSNKVTEKGKDVELRCDPISGHTALYWYRQSLGQGLEFLIYFQGNSAPDKSGLPSDRFSAERTGGSVSTLTIQRTQQEDSAVYLCASSLGRLSSGANVLTFGAGSRLTVL.

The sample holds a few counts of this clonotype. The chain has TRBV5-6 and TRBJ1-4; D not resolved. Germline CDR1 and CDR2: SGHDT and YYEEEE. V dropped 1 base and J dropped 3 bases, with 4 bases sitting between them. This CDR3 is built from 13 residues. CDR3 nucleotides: TGTGCCAGCAGCTTGAGGCCTAATGAAAAACTGTTTTTT. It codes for CASSLRPNEKLFF.

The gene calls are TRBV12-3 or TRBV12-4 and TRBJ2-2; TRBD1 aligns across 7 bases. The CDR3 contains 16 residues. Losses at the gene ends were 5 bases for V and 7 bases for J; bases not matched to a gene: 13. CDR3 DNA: TGTGCCAGCAGTCCCGGGACAGCATTCCTAAGCGGGGAGCTGTTTTTT. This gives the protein CASSPGTAFLSGELFF.

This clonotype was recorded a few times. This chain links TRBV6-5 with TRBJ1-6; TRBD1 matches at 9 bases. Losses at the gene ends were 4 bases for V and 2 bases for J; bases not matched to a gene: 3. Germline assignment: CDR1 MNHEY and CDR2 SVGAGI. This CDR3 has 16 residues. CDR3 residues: CASSWGQGTYNSPLHF. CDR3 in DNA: TGTGCCAGCAGTTGGGGACAGGGTACCTATAATTCACCCCTCCACTTT.

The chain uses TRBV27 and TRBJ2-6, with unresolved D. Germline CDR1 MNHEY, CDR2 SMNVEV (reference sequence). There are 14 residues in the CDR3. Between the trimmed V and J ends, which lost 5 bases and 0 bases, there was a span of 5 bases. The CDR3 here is CASSALSGANVLTF. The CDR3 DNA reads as TGTGCCAGCAGTGCCCTCTCTGGGGCCAACGTCCTGACTTTC. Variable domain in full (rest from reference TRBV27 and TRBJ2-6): EAQVTQNPRYLITVTGKKLTVTCSQNMNHEYMSWYRQDPGLGLRQIYYSMNVEVTDKGDVPEGYKVSRKEKRNFPLILESPSPNQTSLYFCASSALSGANVLTFGAGSRLTVL.

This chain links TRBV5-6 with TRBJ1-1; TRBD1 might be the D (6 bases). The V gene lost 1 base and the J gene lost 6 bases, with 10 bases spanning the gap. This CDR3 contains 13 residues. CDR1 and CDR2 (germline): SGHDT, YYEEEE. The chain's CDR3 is CASSLSKGAEAFF. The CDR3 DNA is TGTGCCAGCAGCTTGTCGAAGGGGGCTGAAGCTTTCTTT.

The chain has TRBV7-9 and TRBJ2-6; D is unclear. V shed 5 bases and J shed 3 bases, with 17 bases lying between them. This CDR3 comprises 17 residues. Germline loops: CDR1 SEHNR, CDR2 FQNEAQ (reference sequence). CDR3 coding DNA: TGTGCCAGCAGCCCACTCCGTGGCAGTGATGGGGCCAACGTCCTGACTTTC. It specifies CASSPLRGSDGANVLTF. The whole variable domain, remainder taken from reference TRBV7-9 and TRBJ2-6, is DTGVSQNPRHKITKRGQNVTFRCDPISEHNRLYWYRQTLGQGPEFLTYFQNEAQLEKSRLLSDRFSAERPKGSFSTLEIQRTEQGDSAMYLCASSPLRGSDGANVLTFGAGSRLTVL.

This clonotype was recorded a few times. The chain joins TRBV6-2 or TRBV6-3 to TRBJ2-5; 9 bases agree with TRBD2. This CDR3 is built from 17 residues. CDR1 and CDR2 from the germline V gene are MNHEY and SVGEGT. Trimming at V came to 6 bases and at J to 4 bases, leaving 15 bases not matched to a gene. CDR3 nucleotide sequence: TGTGCCAGCAGATTACTAGCGGGCCTAGAGAGTAGAGAGACCCAGTACTTC. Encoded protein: CASRLLAGLESRETQYF.

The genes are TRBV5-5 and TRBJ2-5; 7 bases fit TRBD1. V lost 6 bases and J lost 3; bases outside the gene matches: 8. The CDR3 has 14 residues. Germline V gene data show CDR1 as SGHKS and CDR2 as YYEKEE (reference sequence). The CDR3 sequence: CASNPGTAKETQYF. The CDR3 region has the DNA TGTGCCAGCAACCCCGGGACAGCCAAAGAGACCCAGTACTTC. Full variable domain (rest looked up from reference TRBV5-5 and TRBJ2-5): DAGVTQSPTHLIKTRGQQVTLRCSPISGHKSVSWYQQVLGQGPQFIFQYYEKEERGRGNFPDRFSARQFPNYSSELNVNALLLGDSALYLCASNPGTAKETQYFGPGTRLLVL.

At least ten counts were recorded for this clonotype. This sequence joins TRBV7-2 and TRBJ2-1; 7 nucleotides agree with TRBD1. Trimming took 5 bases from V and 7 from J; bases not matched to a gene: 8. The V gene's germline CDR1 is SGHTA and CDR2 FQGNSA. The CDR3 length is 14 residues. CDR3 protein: CASSKRQGGNEQFF. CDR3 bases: TGTGCCAGCAGCAAACGACAGGGCGGGAATGAGCAGTTCTTC.

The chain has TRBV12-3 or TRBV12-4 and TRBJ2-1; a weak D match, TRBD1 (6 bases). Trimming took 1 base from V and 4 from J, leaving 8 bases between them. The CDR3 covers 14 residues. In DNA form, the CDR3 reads TGTGCCAGCAGTTTAGGGACAGTTTACAATGAGCAGTTCTTC. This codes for CASSLGTVYNEQFF.

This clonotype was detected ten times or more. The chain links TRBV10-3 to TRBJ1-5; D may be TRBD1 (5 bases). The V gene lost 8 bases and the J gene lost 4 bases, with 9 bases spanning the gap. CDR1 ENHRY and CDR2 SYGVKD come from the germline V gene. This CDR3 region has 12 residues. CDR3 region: CAIGAANQPQHF. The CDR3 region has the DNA TGTGCCATCGGGGCAGCTAATCAGCCCCAGCATTTT.

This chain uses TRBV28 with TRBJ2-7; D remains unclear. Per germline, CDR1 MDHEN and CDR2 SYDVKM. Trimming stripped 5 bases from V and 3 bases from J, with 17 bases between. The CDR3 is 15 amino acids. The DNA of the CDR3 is TGTGCCAGCAGTCCGCGATATTCCCTCAACTACGAGCAGTACTTC. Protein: CASSPRYSLNYEQYF.

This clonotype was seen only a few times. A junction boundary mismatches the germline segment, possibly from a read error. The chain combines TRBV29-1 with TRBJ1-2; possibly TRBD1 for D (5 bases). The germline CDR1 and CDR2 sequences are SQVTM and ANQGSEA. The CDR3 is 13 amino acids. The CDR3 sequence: CSVEKRQGNGYAF. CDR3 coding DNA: TGCAGCGTTGAAAAGCGCCAGGGAAATGGCTACGCCTTC.

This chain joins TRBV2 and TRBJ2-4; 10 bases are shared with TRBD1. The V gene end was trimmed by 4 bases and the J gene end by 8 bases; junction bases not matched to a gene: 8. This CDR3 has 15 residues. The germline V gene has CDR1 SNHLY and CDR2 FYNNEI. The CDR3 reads CASSAADRGRDIQYF. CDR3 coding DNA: TGTGCCAGCAGTGCTGCCGACAGGGGGCGAGACATTCAGTACTTC.

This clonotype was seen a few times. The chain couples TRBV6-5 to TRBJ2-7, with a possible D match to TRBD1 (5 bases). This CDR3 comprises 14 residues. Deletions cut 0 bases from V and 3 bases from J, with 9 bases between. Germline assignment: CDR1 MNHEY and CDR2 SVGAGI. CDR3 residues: CASSYSTADYEQYF. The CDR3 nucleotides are TGTGCCAGCAGTTACTCGACAGCAGACTACGAGCAGTACTTC.

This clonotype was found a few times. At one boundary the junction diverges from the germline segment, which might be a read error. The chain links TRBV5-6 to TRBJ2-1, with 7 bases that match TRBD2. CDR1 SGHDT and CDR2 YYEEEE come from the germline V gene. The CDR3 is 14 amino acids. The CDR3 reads CAISPWTSYNEQFF. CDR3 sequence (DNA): TGTGCCATCAGCCCATGGACTAGTTACAATGAGCAGTTCTTC. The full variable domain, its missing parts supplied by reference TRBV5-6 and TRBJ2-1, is DAGVTQSPTHLIKTRGQQVTLRCSPKSGHDTVSWYQQALGQGPQFIFQYYEEEERQRGNFPDRFSGHQFPNYSSELNVNALLLGDSALYLCAISPWTSYNEQFFGPGTRLTVL.

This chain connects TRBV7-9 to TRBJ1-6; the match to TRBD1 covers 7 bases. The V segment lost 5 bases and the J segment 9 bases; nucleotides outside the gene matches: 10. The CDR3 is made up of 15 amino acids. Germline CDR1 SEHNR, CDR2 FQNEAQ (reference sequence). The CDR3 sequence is CASSVTTGTGSPLHF. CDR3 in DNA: TGTGCCAGCAGCGTGACGACAGGGACTGGTTCACCCCTCCACTTT.

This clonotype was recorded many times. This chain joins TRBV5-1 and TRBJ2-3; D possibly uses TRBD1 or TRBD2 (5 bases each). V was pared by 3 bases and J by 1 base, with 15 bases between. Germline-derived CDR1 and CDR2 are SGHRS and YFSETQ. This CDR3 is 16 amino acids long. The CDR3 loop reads CASSYGGSGGTDTQYF. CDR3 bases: TGCGCCAGCAGCTATGGGGGTTCTGGGGGCACAGATACGCAGTATTTT. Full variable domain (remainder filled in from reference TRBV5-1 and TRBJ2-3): KAGVTQTPRYLIKTRGQQVTLSCSPISGHRSVSWYQQTPGQGLQFLFEYFSETQRNKGNFPGRFSGRQFSNSRSEMNVSTLELGDSALYLCASSYGGSGGTDTQYFGPGTRLTVL.

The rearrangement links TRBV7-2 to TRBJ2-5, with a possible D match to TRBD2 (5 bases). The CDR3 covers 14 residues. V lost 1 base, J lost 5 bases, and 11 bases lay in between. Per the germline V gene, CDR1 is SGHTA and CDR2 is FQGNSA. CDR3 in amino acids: CASSLVSSRETQYF. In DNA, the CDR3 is TGTGCCAGCAGCTTAGTGTCTAGCAGGGAGACCCAGTACTTC.

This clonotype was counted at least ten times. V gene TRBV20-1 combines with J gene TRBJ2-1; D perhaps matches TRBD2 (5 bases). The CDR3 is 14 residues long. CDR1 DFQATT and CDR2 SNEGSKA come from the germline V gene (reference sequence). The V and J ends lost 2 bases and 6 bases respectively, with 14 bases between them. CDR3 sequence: CSARPAVRVNEQFF. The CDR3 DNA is TGCAGTGCTAGACCAGCGGTGAGGGTCAATGAGCAGTTCTTC.

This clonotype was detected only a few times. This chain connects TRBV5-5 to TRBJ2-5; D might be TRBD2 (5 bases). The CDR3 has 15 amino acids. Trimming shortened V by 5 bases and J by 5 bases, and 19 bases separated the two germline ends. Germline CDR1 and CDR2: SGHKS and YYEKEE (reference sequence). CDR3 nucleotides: TGTGCCAGCAGGGGGAGTGAAGGGCGCGGGGAGACCCAGTACTTC. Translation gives CASRGSEGRGETQYF.

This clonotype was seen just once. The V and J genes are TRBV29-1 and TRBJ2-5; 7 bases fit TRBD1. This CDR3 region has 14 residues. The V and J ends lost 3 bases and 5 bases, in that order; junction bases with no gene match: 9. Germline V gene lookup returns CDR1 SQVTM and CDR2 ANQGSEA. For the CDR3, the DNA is TGCAGCGTTGACTCAGGATCAGGGGGTGAGACCCAGTACTTC. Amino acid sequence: CSVDSGSGGETQYF. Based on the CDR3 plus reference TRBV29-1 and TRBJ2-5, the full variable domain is SAVISQKPSRDICQRGTSLTIQCQVDSQVTMMFWYRQQPGQSLTLIATANQGSEATYESGFVIDKFPISRPNLTFSTLTVSNMSPEDSSIYLCSVDSGSGGETQYFGPGTRLLVL.